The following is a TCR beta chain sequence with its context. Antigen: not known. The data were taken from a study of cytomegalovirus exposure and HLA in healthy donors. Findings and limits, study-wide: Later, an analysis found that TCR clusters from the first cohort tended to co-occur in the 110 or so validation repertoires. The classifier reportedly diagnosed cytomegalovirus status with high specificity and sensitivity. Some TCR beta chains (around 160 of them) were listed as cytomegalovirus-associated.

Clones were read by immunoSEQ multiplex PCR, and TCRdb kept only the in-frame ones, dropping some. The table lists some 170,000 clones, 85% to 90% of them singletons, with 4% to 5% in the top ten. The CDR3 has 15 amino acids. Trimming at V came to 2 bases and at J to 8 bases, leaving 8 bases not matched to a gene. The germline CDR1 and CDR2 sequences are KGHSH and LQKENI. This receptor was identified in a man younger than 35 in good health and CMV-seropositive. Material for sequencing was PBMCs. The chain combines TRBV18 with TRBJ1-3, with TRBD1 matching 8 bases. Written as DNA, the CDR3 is TGTGCCAGCTCACCAGCTACAGGGGGTGTCCACACCATATATTTT. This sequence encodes CASSPATGGVHTIYF.